A selection of T cell receptor beta chains follows, all from one sample in a study of blood T cell repertoires in COVID-19. Only in-frame clones appear in the TCRdb table, and some are missing; sequencing was by immunoSEQ multiplex PCR. The sample lists approximately 200,000 clones, around 75% seen once, with 4% to 5.5% in the top ten. Sequencing was performed on peripheral blood. The receptors shown here come from a human donor in a cohort sampled during active COVID-19. CDR3s include the opening cysteine and the closing phenylalanine or tryptophan. A D gene is named only where the DNA matches it firmly. The size field is filled for only some rows; it gives once, few, many or a size class.

. | TRBJ1-5 | few | TRBV30 | 12 | CAWSEPGQPQHF | TGTGCCTGGAGTGAACCCGGTCAGCCCCAGCATTTT
. | TRBJ2-7 | . | TRBV5-1 | 14 | CASTSSVNSYEQYF | TGCGCCAGCACTTCTAGCGTGAACTCCTACGAGCAGTACTTC
. | TRBJ2-7 | . | TRBV7-2 | 15 | CASSELISRGYEQYF | TGTGCCAGCAGTGAGCTTATATCCAGGGGCTACGAGCAGTACTTC
TRBD2 | TRBJ2-2 | . | TRBV27 | 19 | CARSAGGGPGALDTGELFF | TGTGCCCGCAGTGCCGGGGGGGGACCGGGGGCGCTGGACACCGGGGAGCTGTTTTTT
TRBD2 | TRBJ2-1 | . | TRBV5-1 | 15 | CASSLTSETYNEQFF | TGCGCCAGCAGCTTAACTAGCGAGACCTACAATGAGCAGTTCTTC
TRBD2 | TRBJ2-7 | . | TRBV2 | 15 | CASSEYLAGTYEQYF | TGTGCCAGCAGTGAATACCTAGCGGGAACCTACGAGCAGTACTTC
TRBD2 | TRBJ2-3 | . | TRBV7-7 | 16 | CASSFRTSGSADTQYF | TGTGCCAGCAGCTTTAGGACTAGCGGGAGCGCAGATACGCAGTATTTT
TRBD2 | TRBJ2-3 | . | TRBV7-9 | 16 | CASIRQREGGTDTQYF | TGTGCCAGCATCCGGCAGCGGGAAGGGGGCACAGATACGCAGTATTTT
TRBD2 | TRBJ2-5 | . | TRBV5-1 | 15 | CASKDLAGGRETQYF | TGCGCCAGCAAGGATCTAGCGGGAGGGCGAGAGACCCAGTACTTC
. | TRBJ2-6 | few | TRBV5-8 | 13 | CASRWRGANVLTF | TGTGCCAGCCGATGGCGGGGGGCCAACGTCCTGACTTTC
. | TRBJ2-7 | once | TRBV28 | 13 | CASSTSLLGEQYF | TGTGCCAGCAGCACGTCCCTGCTAGGCGAGCAGTACTTC
TRBD1 | TRBJ2-3 | . | TRBV6-5 | 14 | CASGGWDRGGAQYF | TGTGCCAGCGGGGGTTGGGACAGGGGCGGAGCGCAGTATTTT
. | TRBJ1-3 | . | TRBV19 | 17 | CASSPQDSRFSGNTIYF | TGTGCCAGTAGTCCGCAGGACAGTCGTTTCTCTGGAAACACCATATATTTT
TRBD2 | TRBJ2-5 | . | TRBV3-1/TRBV3-2 | 13 | CASSYLGGETQYF | TGTGCCAGCAGCTACCTGGGAGGGGAGACCCAGTACTTC
. | TRBJ2-7 | . | TRBV6-2/TRBV6-3 | 16 | CASSYSSGGVSYEQYF | TGTGCCAGCAGTTACTCGAGCGGAGGGGTTTCCTACGAGCAGTACTTC
. | TRBJ2-1 | . | TRBV6-5 | 13 | CASSPNLSGKQFF | TGTGCCAGCAGTCCCAACCTCAGCGGAAAGCAGTTCTTC
TRBD1 | TRBJ2-7 | . | TRBV18 | 15 | CASSPRGQGLGEQYF | TGTGCCAGCTCACCACGGGGACAGGGTCTTGGCGAGCAGTACTTC
. | TRBJ2-7 | . | TRBV5-6 | 17 | CASSLNPHRANQYEQYF | TGTGCCAGCAGCCTAAACCCACACAGGGCTAACCAGTACGAGCAGTACTTC
TRBD2 | TRBJ2-7 | . | TRBV29-1 | 12 | CSVEGSRDYQYF | TGCAGCGTTGAAGGATCCCGGGACTATCAGTACTTC
. | TRBJ2-6 | . | TRBV7-9 | 14 | CASSFSVGANVLTF | TGTGCCAGCAGCTTTTCTGTGGGGGCCAACGTCCTGACTTTC
. | TRBJ1-1 | . | TRBV28 | 14 | CASSFPGSNTEAFF | TGTGCCAGCAGTTTCCCCGGTTCGAACACTGAAGCTTTCTTT
. | TRBJ1-5 | . | TRBV7-9 | 17 | CASSSSGAGVSNQPQHF | TGTGCCAGCAGCTCTAGCGGCGCCGGGGTCAGCAATCAGCCCCAGCATTTT
TRBD2 | TRBJ2-7 | . | TRBV29-1 | 16 | CSVEEIEGLDSYEQYF | TGCAGCGTTGAAGAGATAGAGGGACTAGACTCCTACGAGCAGTACTTC
TRBD1 | TRBJ2-7 | . | TRBV2 | 14 | CASTLQGLGPEQYF | TGTGCCAGCACGTTACAGGGGCTGGGACCCGAGCAGTACTTC
. | TRBJ2-7 | few | TRBV7-2 | 14 | CASSPGLRSYEQYF | TGTGCCAGCAGCCCAGGACTGCGCTCCTACGAGCAGTACTTC
. | TRBJ2-7 | . | TRBV6-5 | 12 | CASGAGTYEQYF | TGTGCCTCCGGAGCAGGGACCTACGAGCAGTACTTC
TRBD2 | TRBJ2-1 | few | TRBV9 | 15 | CASSPYGRAGDEQFF | TGTGCCAGCAGCCCTTACGGGCGAGCGGGAGATGAGCAGTTCTTC
. | TRBJ2-6 | . | TRBV4-1 | 15 | CASSQSLSGANVLTF | TGCGCCAGCAGCCAATCTCTTTCTGGGGCCAACGTCCTGACTTTC
. | TRBJ2-5 | . | TRBV7-2 | 14 | CASSYRTGQETQYF | TGTGCCAGCAGCTACCGAACAGGGCAAGAGACCCAGTACTTC
TRBD1 | TRBJ2-3 | . | TRBV6-5 | 14 | CASSYTQGADTQYF | TGTGCCAGCAGTTACACCCAGGGGGCAGATACGCAGTATTTT
TRBD2 | TRBJ2-7 | . | TRBV6-5 | 15 | CASTQLAGSSYEQYF | TGTGCCAGCACTCAACTAGCGGGAAGCTCCTACGAGCAGTACTTC
TRBD1 | TRBJ2-1 | . | TRBV13 | 12 | CASSSSGQGKVF | TGTGCCAGCAGCTCCAGTGGACAGGGGAAGGTCTTC